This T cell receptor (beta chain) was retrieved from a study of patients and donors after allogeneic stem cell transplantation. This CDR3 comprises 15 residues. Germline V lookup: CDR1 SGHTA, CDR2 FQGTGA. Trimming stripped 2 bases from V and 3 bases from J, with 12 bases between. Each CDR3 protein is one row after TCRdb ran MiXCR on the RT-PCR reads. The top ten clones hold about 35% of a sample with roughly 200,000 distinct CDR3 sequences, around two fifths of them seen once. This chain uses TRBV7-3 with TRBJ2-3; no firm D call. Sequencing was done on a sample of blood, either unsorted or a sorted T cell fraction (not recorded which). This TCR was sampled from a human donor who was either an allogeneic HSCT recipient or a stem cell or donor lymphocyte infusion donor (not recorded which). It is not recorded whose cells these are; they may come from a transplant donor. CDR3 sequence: CASSLRQSWTDTQYF. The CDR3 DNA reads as TGTGCCAGCAGCTTACGCCAGTCATGGACAGATACGCAGTATTTT.